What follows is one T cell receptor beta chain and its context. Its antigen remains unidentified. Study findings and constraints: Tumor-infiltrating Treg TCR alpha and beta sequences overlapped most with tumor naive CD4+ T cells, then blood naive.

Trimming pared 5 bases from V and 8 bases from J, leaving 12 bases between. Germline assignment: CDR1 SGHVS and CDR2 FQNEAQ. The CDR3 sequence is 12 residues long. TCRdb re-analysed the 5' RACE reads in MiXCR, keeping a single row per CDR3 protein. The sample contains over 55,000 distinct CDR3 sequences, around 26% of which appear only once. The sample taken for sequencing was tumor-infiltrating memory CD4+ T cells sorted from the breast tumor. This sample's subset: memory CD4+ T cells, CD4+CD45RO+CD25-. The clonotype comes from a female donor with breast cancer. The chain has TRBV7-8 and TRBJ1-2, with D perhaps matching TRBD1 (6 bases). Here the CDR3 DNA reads TGTGCCAGCAGCACCAGAACAGGGGGCTACACCTTC. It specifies CASSTRTGGYTF.